Here is one T cell receptor beta chain with its context. Cycle 7 day 1, cycle 4 day 1, and baseline were the timepoints at which blood was sampled. This record comes from a study of OX40 agonist ivuxolimab in advanced cancers. The method was immunoSEQ multiplex PCR; TCRdb's version includes in-frame clones alone and lacks a portion of them. The data hold around 76,000 clones, with about 89% observed a single time. CDR1 is MRHNA, CDR2 SNTAGT, per germline. The ends lost 0 bases at V and 16 bases at J; junction bases unmatched: 3. The CDR3 spans 12 residues. The chain links TRBV6-4 to TRBJ2-1; 10 positions agree with TRBD1. This clonotype was sampled from an adult with an advanced solid tumor such as melanoma, head and neck, liver or kidney cancer. This specimen was CD4+ or CD8+ T cells sorted from blood, taken in a trial of the OX40 agonist ivuxolimab. The CDR3 DNA sequence: TGTGCCAGCAGTGACTCTGGACAGGGGGATTTCTTC. Protein sequence: CASSDSGQGDFF.